This T cell receptor beta chain was recorded in a study of blood T cell repertoires in COVID-19. Sequenced by immunoSEQ multiplex PCR; TCRdb stores in-frame clones only, minus some. The data hold 110,000 or so clones, with nearly 90% observed a single time. This CDR3 region has 15 residues. V was shortened by 2 bases and J by 2 bases, with 12 bases between the two germline ends. Germline V gene sequence: CDR1 SGDLS, CDR2 YYNGEE. This TCR derives from a woman in her 70s who had recovered from COVID-19. The gene calls are TRBV9 and TRBJ2-3, with a possible D match to TRBD1 (5 bases). The sequencing input was peripheral blood. The CDR3 here is CASSVREWDTDTQYF. The DNA for the CDR3 is TGTGCCAGCAGCGTCAGGGAATGGGACACAGATACGCAGTATTTT.